Sequencing of this TCR beta chain was carried out in a study of shared clonotypes between healthy human individuals. Some clones are missing from TCRdb's copy, which holds only in-frame ones; the method was immunoSEQ multiplex PCR. Among 300,000 to 400,000 clones listed, around 86% were seen once. In its sample, this clone was seen once. The TCR originated in a man aged 18 to 30 in good health. Sequencing was carried out using memory CD8+ T cells sorted from blood. Stated subset: CD45RO+ cells pooled with CCR7-negative TemRA cells.

This chain's CDR3 is CASSFSGAANYGYTF. The CDR3 DNA reads TGTGCCAGCAGTTTCTCGGGGGCGGCTAACTATGGCTACACCTTC. The chain is built from TRBV27 and TRBJ1-2, with a weak D call TRBD1 (6 bases). The CDR3 totals 15 residues. Germline values: CDR1 MNHEY, CDR2 SMNVEV (reference sequence). Trimming removed 3 bases from V and 0 bases from J, with 11 bases in between.